This entry lists 15 T cell receptor beta chains sequenced from one sample in a study of T-cell memory formation after mild COVID-19. Using its own MiXCR run on the 5' RACE reads, TCRdb lists one record per CDR3 protein. Altogether fewer than 400,000 distinct CDR3 sequences are present, 16% being singletons, with the ten largest covering around a fifth. Sequenced input: PBMCs or a T cell subset sorted from them (not recorded which). These receptors were taken from a man between 18 and 35 years old who had mild COVID-19 (a few samples of this study predate the infection). Cell type and time point are not known.

The V and J genes are TRBV19 and TRBJ2-5; a weak D match, TRBD1 (6 bases). This CDR3 comprises 13 residues. The V end lost 9 bases, the J end lost 5 bases, and 16 bases lay between the germline ends. Germline V gives CDR1 LNHDA, CDR2 SQIVND (reference sequence). CDR3: CARPKARGETQYF. CDR3 sequence (DNA): TGTGCCAGACCGAAAGCCAGGGGCGAGACCCAGTACTTC.

This chain connects TRBV12-3 or TRBV12-4 to TRBJ1-4, with 8 bases aligning to TRBD1. The CDR3 totals 15 residues. V lost 5 bases to trimming and J lost 7 bases; unmatched junction nucleotides: 9. The CDR3 DNA is TGTGCCAGCAGTCCGAACCGGGACAGGAGTGAAAAACTGTTTTTT. Translated, it gives CASSPNRDRSEKLFF.

The rearrangement uses TRBV5-1 and TRBJ2-3; 7 nucleotides line up with TRBD2. The CDR3 sequence is 15 residues long. Per germline, CDR1 SGHRS and CDR2 YFSETQ. The J segment lost 3 bases and the V segment lost 6 bases, leaving 10 bases of the junction unmatched. CDR3 amino acids: CASTPQGGSTDTQYF. The CDR3 region has the DNA TGCGCCAGCACCCCCCAGGGCGGGAGTACAGATACGCAGTATTTT.

There are many counts of this clonotype. J is TRBJ2-2 and V is TRBV7-9; 8 nucleotides line up with TRBD1. V was clipped by 3 bases and J by 1 base; unmatched bases: 7. From germline, CDR1 is SEHNR and CDR2 FQNEAQ (reference sequence). CDR3 size: 17 residues. The CDR3: CASSFKKGTGNTGELFF. The DNA for the CDR3 is TGTGCCAGCAGCTTTAAGAAGGGGACAGGGAACACCGGGGAGCTGTTTTTT.

The chain is built from TRBV2 and TRBJ2-3; D is unresolved. From germline, CDR1 is SNHLY and CDR2 FYNNEI. The V and J ends lost 2 bases and 4 bases respectively, with 13 bases between them. CDR3 size: 15 residues. This CDR3 is CASSESRLVSDTQYF. The CDR3 DNA sequence: TGTGCCAGCAGTGAAAGTAGGCTAGTGTCAGATACGCAGTATTTT.

The rearrangement links TRBV28 to TRBJ1-2; D perhaps matches TRBD1 (5 bases). CDR1 MDHEN and CDR2 SYDVKM come from the germline V gene. CDR3 size: 14 residues. V lost 0 bases, J lost 5 bases, and 10 bases lay in between. The chain's CDR3 is CASSLWGRQYGYTF. Written as DNA, the CDR3 is TGTGCCAGCAGTTTATGGGGACGGCAGTATGGCTACACCTTC.

This clonotype has ten or more counts. The chain recombines TRBV12-3 or TRBV12-4 with TRBJ2-1; D gene ambiguous. CDR3 length equals 15 residues. V gave up 2 bases and J gave up 0 bases, with 8 bases separating them. CDR3: CASSLSESSYNEQFF. CDR3 DNA: TGTGCCAGCAGTTTAAGTGAGAGCTCCTACAATGAGCAGTTCTTC.

This chain uses TRBV7-9 with TRBJ2-2; a weak D match, TRBD1 (5 bases). The V gene lost 1 base and the J gene lost 5 bases, with 11 bases spanning the gap. Germline V gives CDR1 SEHNR, CDR2 FQNEAQ (reference sequence). The CDR3 is 15 residues long. The CDR3 region is CASSLGLGPTGELFF. CDR3 bases: TGTGCCAGCAGCTTAGGACTGGGGCCGACCGGGGAGCTGTTTTTT.

In this sample, this clonotype turned up a few times. The chain joins TRBV5-1 to TRBJ2-3; no firm D call. Looked up from germline, CDR1 is SGHRS and CDR2 is YFSETQ. Trimming cost V 0 bases and J 6 bases, with 8 bases left between them. The CDR3 has 13 residues. The CDR3 region is CASSLDRRDTQYF. In DNA, the CDR3 is TGCGCCAGCAGCTTGGATAGACGCGATACGCAGTATTTT.

This clonotype has only a few counts. The V call is TRBV20-1, the J call TRBJ1-6; D gene uncertain. With 0 bases removed from V and 3 bases from J, the gap between germline ends came to 12 bases. Per germline, CDR1 DFQATT and CDR2 SNEGSKA (reference sequence). CDR3 length equals 16 residues. This CDR3 is CSARDPEGSYNSPLHF. CDR3 DNA sequence: TGCAGTGCTAGAGATCCTGAGGGCAGCTATAATTCACCCCTCCACTTT.

The gene calls are TRBV5-1 and TRBJ2-3; D not certain. Germline V gene sequence: CDR1 SGHRS, CDR2 YFSETQ. V lost 5 bases and J 0 bases, leaving 10 bases between the germline ends. The CDR3 has 14 residues. Here the CDR3 reads CASSAGSSTDTQYF. The CDR3 coding sequence is TGCGCCAGCAGTGCAGGTTCTAGCACAGATACGCAGTATTTT.

In its sample, this clonotype was seen once. The rearrangement links TRBV11-2 to TRBJ1-2; D remains unclear. The germline gives CDR1 SGHAT, CDR2 FQNNGV. V lost 0 bases and J 4 bases, leaving 12 bases between the germline ends. The CDR3 length is 15 residues. For the CDR3, the DNA is TGTGCCAGCAGCTTAGATATCGGAGGGAGCTATGGCTACACCTTC. Its translation: CASSLDIGGSYGYTF.

This clonotype was detected a few times. This chain uses TRBV5-1 with TRBJ1-2; 8 nucleotides align to TRBD1. After removal of 4 bases from V and 3 bases from J, the junction contained 5 bases not matched to a gene. CDR3 size: 14 residues. In germline, CDR1 is SGHRS, CDR2 YFSETQ. Written as DNA, the CDR3 is TGCGCCAGCAGCGGCGGACAGGGAGACTATGGCTACACCTTC. This translates into CASSGGQGDYGYTF.

This clonotype was seen more than once but under ten times. The chain uses TRBV6-5 and TRBJ1-1; D may be TRBD1 (5 bases). Germline CDR1 reads MNHEY; CDR2 reads SVGAGI. The CDR3 is made up of 13 amino acids. The V gene lost 8 bases and the J gene lost 1 base, with 11 bases spanning the gap. For the CDR3, the DNA is TGTGCCAGCTTTCACGGGGCGAACACTGAAGCTTTCTTT. It encodes CASFHGANTEAFF.

A note on this clonotype: Germline and junction disagree at one end, which may indicate a read error. The chain carries TRBV7-9 and TRBJ2-3, with TRBD2 matching over 13 bases. Germline CDR1 SEHNR, CDR2 FQNEAQ (reference sequence). The CDR3 length is 12 residues. In DNA, the CDR3 is TGTGCCAGCAGCTCCGGGACTAGCGGGGACAATTTT. Its protein product is CASSSGTSGDNF.